Listed below are T cell receptor beta chains from one sample, sequenced in a study of regulatory and conventional T cells in RAG deficiency. Data came from immunoSEQ multiplex PCR; TCRdb stores just in-frame clones and leaves some out. The profile shows around 30,000 clones, 80% to 90% of them singletons. The sample was also reused in another study, on regulatory T cells.

Material: CD8+ T cells sorted from blood. These receptors came from a human donor in good health. The CDR3 runs from the conserved cysteine through the conserved F or W. Fields, in order: CDR3 length, V gene, CDR3 protein.

15 TRBV27 CASSSFAGLGGELFF
14 TRBV6-5 CASSRTLGGTEAFF
15 TRBV7-9 CASSTVHGGRPEQYF
14 TRBV5-6 CASSSGTGNGGYTF
15 TRBV28 CASSFPWFSDYGYTF
14 TRBV6-5 CASSYSAGNTEAFF
16 TRBV6-5 CASSYAEEAGNTEAFF
14 TRBV4-2 CASSPTRANYGYTF
13 TRBV6-5 CASSSNSQETQYF
15 TRBV6-6 CASSYRIQPDTEAFF
12 TRBV2 CATRQGSRGYTF
14 TRBV19 CASRADRDRHEQYF
14 TRBV9 CASSGGSSNQPQHF
12 TRBV7-7 CASSPPGGPLHF
16 TRBV19 CASSIVEDDRGTEAFF
15 TRBV6-4 CASIAPQGSTGELFF
16 TRBV2 CASRLIAGDNTGELFF
13 TRBV19 CASSTGTHYEQYF
16 TRBV19 CASSILSLGAPYEQYF
15 TRBV10-1 CASISRQGRSHEQFF
14 TRBV28 CASSHGQGAYEQYF
12 TRBV5-4 CASSLDDRTNTF
13 TRBV6-5 CATRDRFIDTQYF
17 TRBV27 CASSPLLVGGKKDTQYF
14 TRBV19 CASSIDHYNEKLFF
14 TRBV5-8 CASSSGDEKYEQYF
13 TRBV15 CATKDRGAYEQYF
14 TRBV5-4 CASATRPVNTEAFF
16 TRBV29-1 CSASDRGHFFHRGAVF
16 TRBV5-6 CASSYASRVPYNEQFF
16 TRBV4-2 CASSQGTTGPIGELFF
11 TRBV6-6 CASSYLEKLFF
14 TRBV6-1 CASSTGQGVYEQYF